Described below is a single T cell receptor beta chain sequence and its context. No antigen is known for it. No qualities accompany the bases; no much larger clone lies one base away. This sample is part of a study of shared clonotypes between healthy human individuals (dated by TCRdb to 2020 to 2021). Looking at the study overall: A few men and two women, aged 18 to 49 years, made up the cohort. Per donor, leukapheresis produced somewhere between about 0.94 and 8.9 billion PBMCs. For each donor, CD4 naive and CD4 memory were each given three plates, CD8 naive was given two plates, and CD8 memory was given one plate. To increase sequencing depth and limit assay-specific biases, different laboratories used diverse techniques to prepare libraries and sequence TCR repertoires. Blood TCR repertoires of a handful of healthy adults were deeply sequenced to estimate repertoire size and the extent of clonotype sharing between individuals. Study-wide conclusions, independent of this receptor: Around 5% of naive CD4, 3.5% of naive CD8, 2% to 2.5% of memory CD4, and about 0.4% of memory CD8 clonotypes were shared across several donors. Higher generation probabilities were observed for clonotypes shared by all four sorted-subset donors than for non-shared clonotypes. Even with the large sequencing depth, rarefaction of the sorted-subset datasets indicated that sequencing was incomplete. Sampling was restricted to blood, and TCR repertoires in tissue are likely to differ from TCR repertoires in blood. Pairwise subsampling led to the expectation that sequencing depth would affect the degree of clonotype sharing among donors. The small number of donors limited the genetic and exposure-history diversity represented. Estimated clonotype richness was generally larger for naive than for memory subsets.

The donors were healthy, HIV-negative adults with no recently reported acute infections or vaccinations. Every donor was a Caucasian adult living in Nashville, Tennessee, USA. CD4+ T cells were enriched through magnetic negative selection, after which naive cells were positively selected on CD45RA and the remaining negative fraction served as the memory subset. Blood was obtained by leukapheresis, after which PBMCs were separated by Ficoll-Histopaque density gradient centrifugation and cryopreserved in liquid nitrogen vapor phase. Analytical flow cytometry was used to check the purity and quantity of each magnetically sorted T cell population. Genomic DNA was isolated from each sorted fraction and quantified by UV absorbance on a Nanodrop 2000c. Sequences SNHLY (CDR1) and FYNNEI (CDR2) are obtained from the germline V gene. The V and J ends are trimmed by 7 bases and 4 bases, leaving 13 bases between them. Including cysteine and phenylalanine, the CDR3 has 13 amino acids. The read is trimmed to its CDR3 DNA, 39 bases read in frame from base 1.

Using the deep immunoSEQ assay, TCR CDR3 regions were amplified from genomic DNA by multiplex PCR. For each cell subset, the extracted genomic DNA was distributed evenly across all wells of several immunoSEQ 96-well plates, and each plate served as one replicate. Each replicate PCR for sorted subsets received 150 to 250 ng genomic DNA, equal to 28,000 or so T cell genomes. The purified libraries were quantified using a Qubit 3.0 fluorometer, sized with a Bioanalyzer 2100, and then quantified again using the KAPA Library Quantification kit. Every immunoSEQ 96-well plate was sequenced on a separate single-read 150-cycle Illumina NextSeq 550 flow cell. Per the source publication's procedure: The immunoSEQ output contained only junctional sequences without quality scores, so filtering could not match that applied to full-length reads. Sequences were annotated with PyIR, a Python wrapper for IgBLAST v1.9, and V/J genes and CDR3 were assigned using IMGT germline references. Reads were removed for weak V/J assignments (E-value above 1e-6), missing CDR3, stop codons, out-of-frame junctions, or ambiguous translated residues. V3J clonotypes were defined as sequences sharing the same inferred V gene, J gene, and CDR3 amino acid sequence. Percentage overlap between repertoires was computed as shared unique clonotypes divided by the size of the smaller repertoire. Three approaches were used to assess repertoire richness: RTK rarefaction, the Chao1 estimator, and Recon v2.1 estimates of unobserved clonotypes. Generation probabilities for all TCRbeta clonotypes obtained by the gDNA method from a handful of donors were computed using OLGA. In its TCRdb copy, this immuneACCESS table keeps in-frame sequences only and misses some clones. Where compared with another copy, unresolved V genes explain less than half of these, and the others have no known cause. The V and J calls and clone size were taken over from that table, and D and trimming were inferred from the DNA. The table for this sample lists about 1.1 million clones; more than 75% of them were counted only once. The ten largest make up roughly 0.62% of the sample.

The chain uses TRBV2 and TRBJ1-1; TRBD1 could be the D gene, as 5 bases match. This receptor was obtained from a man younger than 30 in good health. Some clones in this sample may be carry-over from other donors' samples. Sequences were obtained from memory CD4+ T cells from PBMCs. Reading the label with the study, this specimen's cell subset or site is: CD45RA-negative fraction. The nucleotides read TGTGCCAGCACAGGGACGGAGGGCACTGAAGCTTTCTTT. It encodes CASTGTEGTEAFF. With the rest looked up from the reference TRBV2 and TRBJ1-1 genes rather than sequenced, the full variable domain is EPEVTQTPSHQVTQMGQEVILRCVPISNHLYFYWYRQILGQKVEFLVSFYNNEISEKSEIFDDQFSVERPDGSNFTLKIRSTKLEDSAMYFCASTGTEGTEAFFGQGTRLTVV.